The T cell receptor beta chain described here comes from a study of yellow fever vaccine responses in identical twins. A remark on this clonotype: Its antigen is unidentified.

TCRdb called the RT-PCR reads again in MiXCR, with one record for every CDR3 protein. The repertoire has around 4,200 distinct CDR3 sequences, under 85% of them found once; the top ten carry around 6.9%. Study conclusions and caveats: Twins' vaccine T cell responses reportedly seemed partly convergent and partly personalized.

The germline V gene encodes CDR1 SGHTA and CDR2 FQGNSA. V was clipped by 4 bases and J by 2 bases, with 10 bases between them. The CDR3 has 14 residues. The V gene is TRBV7-2, the J gene TRBJ2-3, with D tentatively TRBD2 (5 bases). The TCR comes from a young woman who received the yellow fever vaccine. Material: T cells from blood (PBMCs), unsorted or a sorted subset (not recorded which), obtained before or after yellow fever vaccination (not recorded which). For the CDR3, the DNA is TGTGCCAGCAGCTCACAGCGGAACACAGATACGCAGTATTTT. Translated, it gives CASSSQRNTDTQYF.